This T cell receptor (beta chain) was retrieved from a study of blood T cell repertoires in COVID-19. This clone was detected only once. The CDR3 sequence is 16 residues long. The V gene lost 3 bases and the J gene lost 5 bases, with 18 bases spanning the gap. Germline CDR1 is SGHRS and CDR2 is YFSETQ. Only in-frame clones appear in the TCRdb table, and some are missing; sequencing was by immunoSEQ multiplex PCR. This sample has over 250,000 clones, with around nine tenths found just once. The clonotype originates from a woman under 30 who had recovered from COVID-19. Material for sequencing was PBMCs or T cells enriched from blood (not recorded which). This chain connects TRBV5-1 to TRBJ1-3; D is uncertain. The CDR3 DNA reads TGCGCCAGCAGCTCCGCGCCAGGAGGCCTAAGAAACACCATATATTTT. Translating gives CASSSAPGGLRNTIYF.